This T cell receptor (beta chain) stems from a study of T cells in Graves' hyperthyroidism and ophthalmopathy. Study at large: Prior to any treatment, at the point of initial diagnosis, peripheral blood was collected. Study-wide results and limits: Most thyroid-expanded clonotypes above 0.001 were also found in blood. In validation, the model predicted ophthalmopathy. These predictions came a median about 6.5 months before onset.

In its sample, this clonotype was seen a few times. Its antigen is not identified. Authors of the study amplified TCR beta CDR3 regions from RNA transcripts. The primer set for the first-round RT-PCR of the TCR CDR3 was HTBI. Each CDR3 protein is one row after TCRdb ran MiXCR on the multiplex PCR reads. The data hold about 640,000 distinct CDR3 sequences, with around 21% observed a single time. The V gene's germline CDR1 is MNHNS and CDR2 SASEGT. V was shortened by 4 bases and J by 0 bases, with 5 bases between the two germline ends. This CDR3 is 13 amino acids long. The chain couples TRBV6-1 to TRBJ2-3; D remains unclear. The clonotype comes from a man aged 25 to 45 with Graves' ophthalmopathy. Input material: blood. The CDR3 DNA sequence: TGTGCCAGCAGTGCCGAGAGCACAGATACGCAGTATTTT. This translates into CASSAESTDTQYF.